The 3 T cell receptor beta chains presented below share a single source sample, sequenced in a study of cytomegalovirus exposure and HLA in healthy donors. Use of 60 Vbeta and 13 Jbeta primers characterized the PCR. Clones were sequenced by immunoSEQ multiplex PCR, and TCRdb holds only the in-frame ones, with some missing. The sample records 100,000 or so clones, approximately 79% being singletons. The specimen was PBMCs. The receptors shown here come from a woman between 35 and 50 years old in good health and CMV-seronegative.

The CDR3 loop reads CASSLALDNEQFF. CDR3 nucleotide sequence: TGTGCCAGCAGTTTGGCTCTCGACAATGAGCAGTTCTTC. J is TRBJ2-1 and V is TRBV28; D is uncertain. The ends were cut back, 3 bases at V and 5 bases at J, with 8 bases in the middle. This CDR3 is 13 amino acids long. CDR1 and CDR2 (germline): MDHEN, SYDVKM.

The CDR3 loop reads CAKYLGTGGGNTEAFF. The CDR3 DNA sequence: TGTGCCAAATACCTGGGAACAGGGGGAGGAAACACTGAAGCTTTCTTT. The V call is TRBV7-6, the J call TRBJ1-1, with TRBD1 matching 8 bases. CDR1 is SGHVS, CDR2 FNYEAQ, per germline. This CDR3 contains 16 residues. The ends lost 10 bases at V and 2 bases at J; junction bases unmatched: 15.

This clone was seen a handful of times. CDR3 sequence: CASSDGSPGWPLHF. The CDR3 DNA follows: TGTGCCAGCAGTGACGGGTCTCCCGGGTGGCCCCTCCACTTT. The chain is built from TRBV2 and TRBJ1-6, with no clear D. CDR1 SNHLY and CDR2 FYNNEI come from the germline V gene. The V gene lost 3 bases and the J gene lost 13 bases, with 16 bases spanning the gap. The CDR3 runs 14 residues.